These 4 T cell receptor beta chains originate from one sample sequenced in a study of response to subunit inactivated influenza vaccine. TCRdb ran MiXCR on the RT-PCR reads and lists one entry per CDR3 protein. The table has 530,000 or so distinct CDR3 sequences, less than 30% seen once. The sequencing used CD4+ T cells sorted from PBMCs, collected around 5 days after vaccination. The receptors stem from a middle-aged man who received an inactivated influenza vaccine.

This clonotype has only a few counts. CDR3 protein: CASRTGWSDTQYF. DNA for the CDR3: TGTGCCTCAAGGACAGGGTGGTCAGATACGCAGTATTTT. This chain connects TRBV6-1 to TRBJ2-3, with 8 positions matching TRBD1. Germline V lookup: CDR1 MNHNS, CDR2 SASEGT. With 11 bases clipped from V and 4 bases from J, the junction kept 8 bases outside the gene matches. The CDR3 totals 13 residues.

The chain links TRBV4-3 to TRBJ1-2; 8 nucleotides agree with TRBD1. The V segment lost 4 bases and the J segment 3 bases; nucleotides outside the gene matches: 7. The CDR3 is 15 amino acids. Germline loops: CDR1 LGHNA, CDR2 YSLEER. The CDR3 bases are TGCGCCAGCAGCCCCCGGACAGGGATGTACTATGGCTACACCTTC. Its protein product is CASSPRTGMYYGYTF.

This clonotype showed up many times. V usage is TRBV12-3 or TRBV12-4 and J usage is TRBJ1-1; 7 nucleotides match TRBD1. V shed 5 bases and J 4 bases; nucleotides not matched to a gene: 10. CDR3 length equals 15 residues. Here the CDR3 DNA reads TGTGCCAGCAGTCCGGGACAGCCTCGGGGCACTGAAGCTTTCTTT. Its protein product is CASSPGQPRGTEAFF.

This clonotype was seen ten or more times. One junction end does not reproduce the germline sequence, and a read error may be involved. The V call is TRBV7-2, the J call TRBJ2-7, with 9 bases lining up with TRBD2. The CDR3 runs to 14 residues. CDR1 and CDR2 (germline): SGHTA, FQGNSA. CDR3 amino acids: CASSSTSGSYEQYF. As DNA, the CDR3 is TGCGCCAGCAGCTCGACTAGCGGCTCCTACGAGCAGTACTTC.